This T cell receptor beta chain was observed in a study of cytomegalovirus exposure and HLA in healthy donors. Study summary: There were some 81 million unique TCRs (from HLA-typed donors) in an early data release. Caucasian-associated ancestry cluster membership applied to approximately 81% of under 450 genotyped donors.

Findings and limits, study-wide: Whilst most TCR sequences proved rare, a subset of public TCRs occurred across many donors. An analysis done earlier found most TCR beta V segments productive about 87% or about 30% of the time.

Notes on this clone: Its antigen is unknown.

Trimming left V 6 bases short and J 5 bases short, with 7 bases between. In germline, CDR1 is MNHNY, CDR2 SVGAGI (reference sequence). The CDR3 is made up of 11 amino acids. Use of 60 Vbeta and 13 Jbeta primers characterized the PCR. The method was immunoSEQ multiplex PCR; TCRdb's version includes in-frame clones alone and lacks a portion of them. Its clone listing holds approximately 96,000 clones. The clonotype originates from a girl aged 5-17 years in good health and CMV-seropositive. This chain joins TRBV6-6 and TRBJ1-1, with D unclear. The sample was PBMCs. The CDR3 DNA follows: TGTGCCAGCAGCCCTAATACTGAAGCTTTCTTT. Protein: CASSPNTEAFF.